The clone carrying this T cell receptor beta chain was counted a single time. The antigen is not known. Positively selected for CCR7, the CD45RO-negative cells used as naive CD8 cells excluded terminally differentiated effector memory CD45RA+ cells. Donors, healthy HIV-negative adults, lacked recent acute infections or vaccinations. The data derive from a study of shared clonotypes between healthy human individuals. Whole-study findings and limits: Naive subsets tended to show greater estimated richness than memory subsets. Across a handful of donors, naive CD4 shared around 5.4%, naive CD8 about 3.2%, memory CD4 roughly 2.5%, memory CD8 about 0.4%.

There are 17 residues in the CDR3. The V and J ends lost 3 bases and 0 bases respectively, with 15 bases between them. The germline V gene encodes CDR1 MDHEN and CDR2 SYDVKM. How the authors handled the data: Owing to the provision of junction-only sequences devoid of quality scores by immunoSEQ, filtering differed. Measured with immunoSEQ multiplex PCR; TCRdb has only the in-frame clones, and not every one. V, J and clone size were drawn from that table, and D and trimming were deduced from the DNA. The table lists around 1.9 million clones, 80% to 95% of them singletons, with about 1.7% in the top ten.

The sequencing sample was made of naive CD8+ T cells from PBMCs. The V call is TRBV28, the J call TRBJ2-1; no clear D. This receptor was identified in a man between 18 and 35 years old in good health. Some clones in this sample may be carry-over from other donors' samples. The CDR3: CASSLFAVSNSYNEQFF. The DNA for the CDR3 is TGTGCCAGCAGTTTGTTTGCGGTCTCGAACTCCTACAATGAGCAGTTCTTC.